Listed below are T cell receptor beta chains from one sample, sequenced in a study of blood T cell repertoires in COVID-19. The data were produced by immunoSEQ multiplex PCR, yet TCRdb's version contains in-frame clones alone and is incomplete. The sample shows 200,000 to 250,000 clones, around nine tenths of them seen only once. Sequencing was carried out using peripheral blood. Source of these receptors: a man in his fifties or sixties who had recovered from COVID-19. CDR3s include the opening cysteine and the closing phenylalanine or tryptophan. A D gene is named only where the DNA matches it firmly. The size field is filled for only some rows; it gives once, few, many or a size class.

size	V	J	D	DNA	CDR3
.	TRBV10-3	TRBJ1-6	.	TGTGCCATCAGCCCCCAGGGAACTTATAATTCACCCCTCCACTTT	CAISPQGTYNSPLHF
.	TRBV4-1	TRBJ1-5	TRBD1	TGCGCCAGCAGCCAAGTCGCAGGGGGTCAGCCCCAGCATTTT	CASSQVAGGQPQHF
few	TRBV5-5	TRBJ1-2	.	TGTGCCAGCAGTTTGCCGGGGACTAACTATGGCTACACCTTC	CASSLPGTNYGYTF
.	TRBV7-9	TRBJ1-4	.	TGTGCCAGCAGCTTACGACAGCGAGTAGGGGAAAAATTGTTTTTT	CASSLRQRVGEKLFF
few	TRBV27	TRBJ1-2	.	TGTGCCAGCAGCCCCCTCGGGGGGTTCAGCTCCTATGGCTACACCTTC	CASSPLGGFSSYGYTF
once	TRBV29-1	TRBJ1-3	.	TGCAGCGTTCTAGGGGGTCTTGGAGACACCATATATTTT	CSVLGGLGDTIYF
.	TRBV29-1	TRBJ2-4	.	TGCAGCGTTGAAAGCGGAAGGTTCGGCAAAAACATTCAGTACTTC	CSVESGRFGKNIQYF
.	TRBV21-1	TRBJ2-5	.	TGTGCCAGCAGCCCACGGGACAGAAAACAAGAGACCCAGTACTTC	CASSPRDRKQETQYF
.	TRBV14	TRBJ2-1	.	TGTGCCAGCAGCCCCCTGGCGGGGGCATACAATGAGCAGTTCTTC	CASSPLAGAYNEQFF
.	TRBV6-2/TRBV6-3	TRBJ1-5	TRBD1	TGTGCCAGCAGTTACCCGGACAAGGGGGCGCGCAATCAGCCCCAGCATTTT	CASSYPDKGARNQPQHF
.	TRBV6-5	TRBJ2-5	TRBD2	TGTGCCAGCAGTTACGACTGGCGGGAGAGGGAGACCCAGTACTTC	CASSYDWRERETQYF
.	TRBV18	TRBJ2-7	TRBD2	TGTGCCAGCTCACGTAGCGGGCAACCCTGGGAGCAGTACTTC	CASSRSGQPWEQYF
.	TRBV9	TRBJ2-2	.	TGTGCCAGCAGCGCCCCGGGACAAACTACCGGGGAGCTGTTTTTT	CASSAPGQTTGELFF
.	TRBV19	TRBJ2-7	.	TGTGCCAGTAGTCGTCCGGGACACGACTACGAGCAGTACTTC	CASSRPGHDYEQYF
.	TRBV7-3	TRBJ2-1	.	TGTGCCAGCAGCCCAACTAGGAATGAGCAGTTCTTC	CASSPTRNEQFF
.	TRBV11-1	TRBJ2-4	.	TGTGCCAGCAGCCCGGACTTAGCAAACATTCAGTACTTC	CASSPDLANIQYF
few	TRBV7-3	TRBJ2-1	TRBD2	TGTGCCAGCAGCGAAACCGCCGGGACTAGTAAAAGGAATGAGCAGTTCTTC	CASSETAGTSKRNEQFF
once	TRBV5-1	TRBJ2-2	.	TGCGCCAGCAGCTCCAATCAGGGAAACACCGGGGAGCTGTTTTTT	CASSSNQGNTGELFF
few	TRBV9	TRBJ1-1	.	TGTGCCAGCAGCTGGGGCCAGAACACTGAAGCTTTCTTT	CASSWGQNTEAFF
.	TRBV7-3	TRBJ1-1	TRBD1	TGTGCCAGCAGCATCGGACAGGGGGCCCCGAACACTGAAGCTTTCTTT	CASSIGQGAPNTEAFF
.	TRBV30	TRBJ1-1	.	TGTGCCTGGAGTAATCCCAGTGAAGCTTTCTTT	CAWSNPSEAFF
.	TRBV19	TRBJ2-3	.	TGTGCCGCAAGGGGGAGGGGGACAGATACGCAGTATTTT	CAARGRGTDTQYF
.	TRBV29-1	TRBJ1-1	.	TGCAGCGTGACTCAGGACACTGGGAACACTGAAGCTTTCTTT	CSVTQDTGNTEAFF
.	TRBV5-6	TRBJ2-2	TRBD2	TGTGCCAGCAGCTTAATCAGAGCGGGACTCGCAAACACCGGGGAGCTGTTTTTT	CASSLIRAGLANTGELFF
.	TRBV5-5	TRBJ1-3	.	TGTGCCAGCAGCTCGGACAGACTCTCTGGAAACACCATATATTTT	CASSSDRLSGNTIYF
.	TRBV7-2	TRBJ2-3	.	TGTGCCAGCAGCTTAGTGGGAGCGGGTACGCAGTATTTT	CASSLVGAGTQYF
.	TRBV6-2/TRBV6-3	TRBJ1-2	.	TGTGCCAGCAGTTACCGCCAGGGTAGTTCTGCATCCAACTATGGCTACACCTTC	CASSYRQGSSASNYGYTF
.	TRBV5-1	TRBJ2-2	TRBD2	TGCGCCAGCAGCTTACCGGGACTAGCGGGGGGCTCGAACACCGGGGAGCTGTTTTTT	CASSLPGLAGGSNTGELFF
.	TRBV9	TRBJ2-6	.	TGTGCCAGCAGCGTACTTCAGGCTAAGAGAGGGGCCAACGTCCTGACTTTC	CASSVLQAKRGANVLTF
.	TRBV7-2	TRBJ2-3	.	TGTGCCAGCAGCTTAAACCCGCCCGCAGGTACGCAGTATTTT	CASSLNPPAGTQYF